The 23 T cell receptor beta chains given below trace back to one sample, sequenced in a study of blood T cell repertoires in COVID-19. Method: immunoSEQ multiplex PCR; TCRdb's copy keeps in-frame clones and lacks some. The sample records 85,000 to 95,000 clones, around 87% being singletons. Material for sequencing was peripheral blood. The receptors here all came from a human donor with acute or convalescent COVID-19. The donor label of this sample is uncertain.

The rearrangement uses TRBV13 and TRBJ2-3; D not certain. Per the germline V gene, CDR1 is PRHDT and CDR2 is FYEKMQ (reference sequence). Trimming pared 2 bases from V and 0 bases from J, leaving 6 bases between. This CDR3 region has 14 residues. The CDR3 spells CASSLSPSTDTQYF. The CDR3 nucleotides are TGTGCCAGCAGCTTATCCCCTAGCACAGATACGCAGTATTTT. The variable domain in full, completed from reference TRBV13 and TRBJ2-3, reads AAGVIQSPRHLIKEKRETATLKCYPIPRHDTVYWYQQGPGQDPQFLISFYEKMQSDKGSIPDRFSAQQFSDYHSELNMSSLELGDSALYFCASSLSPSTDTQYFGPGTRLTVL.

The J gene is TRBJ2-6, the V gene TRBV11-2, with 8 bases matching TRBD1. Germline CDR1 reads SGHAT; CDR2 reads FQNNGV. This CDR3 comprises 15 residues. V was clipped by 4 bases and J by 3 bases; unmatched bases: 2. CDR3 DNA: TGTGCCAGCAGCTCAGGGGGCTTTGGGGCCAACGTCCTGACTTTC. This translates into CASSSGGFGANVLTF.

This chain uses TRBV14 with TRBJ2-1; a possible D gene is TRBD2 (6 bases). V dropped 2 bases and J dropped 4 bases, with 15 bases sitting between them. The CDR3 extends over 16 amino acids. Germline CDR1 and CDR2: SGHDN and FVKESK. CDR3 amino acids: CASSQLAGPHYNEQFF. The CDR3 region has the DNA TGTGCCAGCAGCCAACTCGCGGGGCCTCATTACAATGAGCAGTTCTTC.

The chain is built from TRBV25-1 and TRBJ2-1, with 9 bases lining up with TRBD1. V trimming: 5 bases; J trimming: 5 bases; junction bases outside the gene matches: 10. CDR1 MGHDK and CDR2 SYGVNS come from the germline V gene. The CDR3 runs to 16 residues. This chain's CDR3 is CASSNSPGQGNNEQFF. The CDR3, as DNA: TGTGCCAGCAGTAATAGTCCGGGACAGGGAAACAATGAGCAGTTCTTC.

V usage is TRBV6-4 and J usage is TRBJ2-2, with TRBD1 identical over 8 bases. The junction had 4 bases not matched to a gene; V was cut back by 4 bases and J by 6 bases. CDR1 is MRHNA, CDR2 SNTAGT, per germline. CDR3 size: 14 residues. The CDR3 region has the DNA TGTGCCAGCAGTGCGGACAGGGTCCCCGGGGAGCTGTTTTTT. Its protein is CASSADRVPGELFF.

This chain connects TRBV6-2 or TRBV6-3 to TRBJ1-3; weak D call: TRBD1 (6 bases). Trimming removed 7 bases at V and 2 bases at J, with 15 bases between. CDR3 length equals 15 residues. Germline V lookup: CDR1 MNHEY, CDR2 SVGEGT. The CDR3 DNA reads TGTGCCAGCACCCCACAGGGATTACCTGGAAACACCATATATTTT. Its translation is CASTPQGLPGNTIYF.

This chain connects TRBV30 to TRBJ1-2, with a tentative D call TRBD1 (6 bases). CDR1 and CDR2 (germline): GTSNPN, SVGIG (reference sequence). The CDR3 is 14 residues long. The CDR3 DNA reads TGTGGGGCGGGGGACACACGGGGCTTGTATGGCTACACCTTC. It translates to CGAGDTRGLYGYTF.

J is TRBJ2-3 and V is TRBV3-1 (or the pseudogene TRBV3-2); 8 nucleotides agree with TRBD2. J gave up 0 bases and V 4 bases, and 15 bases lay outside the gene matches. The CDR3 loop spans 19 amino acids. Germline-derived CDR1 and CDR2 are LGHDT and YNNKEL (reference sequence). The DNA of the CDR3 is TGTGCCAGCAGCCTAAATTTCGGGGGGGGTCGGGCTAGCACAGATACGCAGTATTTT. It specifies CASSLNFGGGRASTDTQYF.

The chain's CDR3 is CASSLSGGNTGELFF. For the CDR3, the DNA is TGTGCCAGCAGCCTGAGCGGGGGGAACACCGGGGAGCTGTTTTTT. The rearrangement uses TRBV7-9 and TRBJ2-2; 8 bases align to TRBD2. This CDR3 comprises 15 residues. CDR1 and CDR2 from the germline V gene are SEHNR and FQNEAQ (reference sequence). V shed 5 bases and J 1 base; nucleotides not matched to a gene: 3.

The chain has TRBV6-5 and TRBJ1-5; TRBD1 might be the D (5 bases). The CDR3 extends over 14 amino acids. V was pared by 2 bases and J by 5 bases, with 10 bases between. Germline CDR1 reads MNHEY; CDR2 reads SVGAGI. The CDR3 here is CASSYSQGDQPQHF. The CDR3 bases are TGTGCCAGCAGTTACAGCCAGGGCGATCAGCCCCAGCATTTT.

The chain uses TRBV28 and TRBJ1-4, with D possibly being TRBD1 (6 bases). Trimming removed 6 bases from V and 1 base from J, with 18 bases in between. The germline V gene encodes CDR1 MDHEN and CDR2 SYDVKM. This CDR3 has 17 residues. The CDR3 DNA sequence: TGTGCCAGCAGCCCCGGGGGGCGGGGACTAACTAATGAAAAACTGTTTTTT. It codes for CASSPGGRGLTNEKLFF.

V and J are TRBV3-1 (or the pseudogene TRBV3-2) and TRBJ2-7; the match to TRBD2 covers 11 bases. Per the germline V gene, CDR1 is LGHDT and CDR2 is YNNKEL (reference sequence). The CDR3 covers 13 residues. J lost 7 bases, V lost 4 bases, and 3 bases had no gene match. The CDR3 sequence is CASSRWTSGEQYF. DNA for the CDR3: TGTGCCAGCAGCCGCTGGACTAGCGGGGAGCAGTACTTC.

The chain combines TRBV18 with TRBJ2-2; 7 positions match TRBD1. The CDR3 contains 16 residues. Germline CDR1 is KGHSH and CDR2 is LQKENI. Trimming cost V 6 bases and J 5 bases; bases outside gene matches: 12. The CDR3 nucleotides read TGTGCCAGCTCGAACCGGGACAGCGGTCTTACCGGGGAGCTGTTTTTT. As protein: CASSNRDSGLTGELFF.

CDR3 loop: CASSLGAPSSYEQYF. Written as DNA, the CDR3 is TGTGCCAGCAGCTTGGGAGCCCCGAGCTCCTACGAGCAGTACTTC. V and J are TRBV5-6 and TRBJ2-7, with D unclear. V lost 0 bases to trimming and J lost 0 bases, with 10 bases between them. CDR1 SGHDT and CDR2 YYEEEE come from the germline V gene. The CDR3 runs 15 residues.

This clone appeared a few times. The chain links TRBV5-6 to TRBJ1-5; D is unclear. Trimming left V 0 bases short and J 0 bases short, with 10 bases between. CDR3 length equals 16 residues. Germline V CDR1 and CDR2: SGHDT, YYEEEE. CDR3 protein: CASSLGGRGSNQPQHF. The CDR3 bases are TGTGCCAGCAGCTTGGGTGGGCGGGGTAGCAATCAGCCCCAGCATTTT.

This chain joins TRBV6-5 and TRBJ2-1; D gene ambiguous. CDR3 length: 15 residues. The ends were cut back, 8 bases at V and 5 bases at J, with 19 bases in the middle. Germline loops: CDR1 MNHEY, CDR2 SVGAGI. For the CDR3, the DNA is TGTGCCAGCCCGGCTGTGGCAGGTTTGAACAATGAGCAGTTCTTC. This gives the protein CASPAVAGLNNEQFF.

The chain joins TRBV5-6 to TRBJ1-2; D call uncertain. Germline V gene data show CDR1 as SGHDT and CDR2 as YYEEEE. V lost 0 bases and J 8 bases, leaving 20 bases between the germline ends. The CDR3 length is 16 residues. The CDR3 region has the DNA TGTGCCAGCAGCTTGGGCGCACACAGTCCTGGTGCGGGCTACACCTTC. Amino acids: CASSLGAHSPGAGYTF.

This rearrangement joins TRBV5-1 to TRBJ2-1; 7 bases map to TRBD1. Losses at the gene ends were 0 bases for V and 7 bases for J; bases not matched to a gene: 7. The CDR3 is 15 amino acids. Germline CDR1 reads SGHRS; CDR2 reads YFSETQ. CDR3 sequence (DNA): TGCGCCAGCAGCTTGGCGGTAGGGGGCTGGAATGAGCAGTTCTTC. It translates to CASSLAVGGWNEQFF.

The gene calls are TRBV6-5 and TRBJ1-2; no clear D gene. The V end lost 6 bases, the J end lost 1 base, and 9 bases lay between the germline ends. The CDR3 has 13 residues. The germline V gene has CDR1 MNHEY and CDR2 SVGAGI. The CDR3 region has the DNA TGTGCCAGCAGATATACCGGTAACTATGGCTACACCTTC. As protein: CASRYTGNYGYTF.

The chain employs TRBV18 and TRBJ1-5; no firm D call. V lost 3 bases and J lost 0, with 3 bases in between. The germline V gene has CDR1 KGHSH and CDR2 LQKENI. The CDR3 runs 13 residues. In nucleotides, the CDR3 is TGTGCCAGCTCACCGTATAGCAATCAGCCCCAGCATTTT. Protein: CASSPYSNQPQHF.

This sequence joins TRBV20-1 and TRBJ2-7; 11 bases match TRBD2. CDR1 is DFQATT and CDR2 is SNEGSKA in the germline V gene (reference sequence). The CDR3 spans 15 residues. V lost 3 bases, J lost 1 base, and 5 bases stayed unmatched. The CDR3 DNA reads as TGCAGTGCTAGTTCGGGACTAGCGGATTCCTACGAGCAGTACTTC. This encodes CSASSGLADSYEQYF.

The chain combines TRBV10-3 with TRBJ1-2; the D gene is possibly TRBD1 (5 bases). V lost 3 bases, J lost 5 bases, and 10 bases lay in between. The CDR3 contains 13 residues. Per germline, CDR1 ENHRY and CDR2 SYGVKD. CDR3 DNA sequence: TGTGCCATCAGTGAAGGGGAAGGGTATGGCTACACCTTC. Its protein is CAISEGEGYGYTF.

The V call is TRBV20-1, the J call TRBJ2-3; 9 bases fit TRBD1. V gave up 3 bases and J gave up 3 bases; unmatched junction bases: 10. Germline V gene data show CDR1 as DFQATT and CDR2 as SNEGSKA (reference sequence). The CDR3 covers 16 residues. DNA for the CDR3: TGCAGTGCTAGTCCACAGGGGGCGAGGGGGACAGATACGCAGTATTTT. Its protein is CSASPQGARGTDTQYF.